The 10 T cell receptor beta chains below come from one sample, sequenced in a study of beta chain features in type 1 diabetes. Every bit of the isolated RNA underwent reverse transcription, so sequencing read expressed TCRB transcripts. The assay was immunoSEQ multiplex PCR, and TCRdb's table has in-frame clones only and misses some. Of 310,000 or so clones listed, 9.5% to 11% are singletons. The sample consisted of naive CD4+ T cells from blood. The receptors were sampled from a woman younger than 45 in good health.

This clone was counted a few times. CDR3 sequence (DNA): TGTGCCAGCAGTGAAGTGGGTTTTACAGGGGGCAATGAGCAGTTCTTC. The encoded protein is CASSEVGFTGGNEQFF. The rearrangement uses TRBV6-1 and TRBJ2-1; 8 bases fit TRBD1. Trimming took 1 base from V and 6 from J; bases not matched to a gene: 8. This CDR3 is built from 16 residues. In germline, CDR1 is MNHNS, CDR2 SASEGT.

The genes are TRBV18 and TRBJ1-5, with D uncertain. The V gene's germline CDR1 is KGHSH and CDR2 LQKENI. The CDR3 extends over 12 amino acids. V was clipped by 0 bases and J by 7 bases, with 4 bases between them. In DNA, the CDR3 is TGTGCCAGCTCACCACCGGGCCAGCCCCAGCATTTT. Amino acids: CASSPPGQPQHF.

The sample holds a few counts of this clone. The chain links TRBV29-1 to TRBJ2-7, with 8 bases aligning to TRBD2. From germline, CDR1 is SQVTM and CDR2 ANQGSEA. V shed 4 bases, J shed 4 bases, and the junction held 9 bases outside the gene matches. The CDR3 contains 14 residues. DNA of the CDR3: TGCAGCGTTGGGGGGACGGGAGGGCCGTACGAGCAGTACTTC. This translates into CSVGGTGGPYEQYF.

Only a few counts were recorded for this clone. The chain has TRBV7-2 and TRBJ1-5; D gene ambiguous. The V gene lost 3 bases and the J gene lost 15 bases, with 18 bases spanning the gap. The CDR3 is 13 residues long. Germline loops: CDR1 SGHTA, CDR2 FQGNSA. CDR3 sequence reads: CASSLQELAFPHF. CDR3 DNA sequence: TGTGCCAGCAGCTTGCAGGAATTGGCGTTCCCGCATTTT.

The chain has TRBV28 and TRBJ2-6; 10 bases align to TRBD1. CDR1 is MDHEN, CDR2 SYDVKM, per germline. V was pared by 10 bases and J by 2 bases, with 5 bases of the junction left unmatched. The CDR3 has 15 residues. Written as DNA, the CDR3 is TGTGCCACCGGGGACAGGGGAGCTGGGGCCAACGTCCTGACTTTC. It yields the protein CATGDRGAGANVLTF.

This clone was observed a few times. The genes are TRBV18 and TRBJ2-7, with no clear D. Trimming shortened V by 3 bases and J by 4 bases, and 10 bases separated the two germline ends. Per germline, CDR1 KGHSH and CDR2 LQKENI. This CDR3 comprises 13 residues. CDR3 coding DNA: TGTGCCAGCTCACCGACGACGGAGTACGAGCAGTACTTC. It translates to CASSPTTEYEQYF.

The chain links TRBV6-1 to TRBJ2-7, with D possibly TRBD2 on 6 matching bases. CDR3 length equals 16 residues. CDR1 and CDR2 (germline): MNHNS, SASEGT. V lost 2 bases and J lost 0, with 14 bases in between. In DNA form, the CDR3 reads TGTGCCAGCAGTGAACTGCCGGGAGTCTACTCCTACGAGCAGTACTTC. It translates to CASSELPGVYSYEQYF.

This chain uses TRBV2 with TRBJ2-3; D may be TRBD2 (6 bases). The V and J ends lost 6 bases and 6 bases respectively, with 13 bases between them. The CDR3 extends over 13 amino acids. The V gene's germline CDR1 is SNHLY and CDR2 FYNNEI. The CDR3 loop reads CASSKGGEDTQYF. The DNA for the CDR3 is TGTGCCAGCAGCAAAGGAGGGGAGGATACGCAGTATTTT. Combining the CDR3 with reference TRBV2 and TRBJ2-3 gives the whole variable domain EPEVTQTPSHQVTQMGQEVILRCVPISNHLYFYWYRQILGQKVEFLVSFYNNEISEKSEIFDDQFSVERPDGSNFTLKIRSTKLEDSAMYFCASSKGGEDTQYFGPGTRLTVL.

This sequence joins TRBV7-2 and TRBJ2-7, with D possibly matching TRBD1 (6 bases). Trimming pared 5 bases from V and 6 bases from J, leaving 20 bases between. CDR1 SGHTA and CDR2 FQGNSA come from the germline V gene. The CDR3 is 15 amino acids. The chain's CDR3 is CASSPQGQGNFEQYF. CDR3 nucleotides: TGTGCCAGCAGCCCCCAAGGCCAGGGGAACTTCGAGCAGTACTTC.

This chain links TRBV4-3 with TRBJ2-7, with D hard to call. Germline V lookup: CDR1 LGHNA, CDR2 YSLEER. Trimming cost V 1 base and J 0 bases, with 7 bases left between them. CDR3 length: 14 amino acids. CDR3 nucleotide sequence: TGCGCCAGCAGCCAAGTGAGGAGCTCCTACGAGCAGTACTTC. The encoded protein is CASSQVRSSYEQYF.